This is a list of T cell receptor beta chains from one sample in a study of cytomegalovirus exposure and HLA in healthy donors. Profiled with immunoSEQ multiplex PCR; TCRdb holds only in-frame clones, not every one. This table holds under 150,000 clones, about 61% found once. The sample consisted of PBMCs. These TCRs come from a woman in her forties in good health and CMV-seronegative. Each CDR3 is given without its conserved first and last residue.

J gene: TRBJ2-7
V gene: TRBV5-1
CDR3 protein: ASSRTGETIGEQY

J gene: TRBJ1-6
V gene: TRBV6-1
CDR3 protein: ASSEATNSPLH

J gene: TRBJ2-5
V gene: TRBV4-2
CDR3 protein: ASSQDKGGVQETQY

J gene: TRBJ2-2
V gene: TRBV9
CDR3 protein: ASSVEGRGNTGELF

J gene: TRBJ1-4
V gene: TRBV25-1
CDR3 protein: ASSDRGQGREKLF

J gene: TRBJ2-7
V gene: TRBV5-1
CDR3 protein: ASSLRYEQY

J gene: TRBJ2-3
V gene: TRBV9
CDR3 protein: ASSPGGAWGTDTQY

J gene: TRBJ1-3
V gene: TRBV6-5
CDR3 protein: ASSFAGQSNTIY

J gene: TRBJ1-5
V gene: TRBV30
CDR3 protein: AWSDRVGVGQPQH

J gene: TRBJ2-3
V gene: TRBV18
CDR3 protein: ASLSTDTQY

J gene: TRBJ2-7
V gene: TRBV18
CDR3 protein: ASSPRDTYEQY

J gene: TRBJ1-1
V gene: TRBV27
CDR3 protein: ASSLLGGATEAF

J gene: TRBJ2-7
V gene: TRBV14
CDR3 protein: ASSPLRAGGGYEQY

J gene: TRBJ2-2
V gene: TRBV2
CDR3 protein: ASRKEVAGELF

J gene: TRBJ2-7
V gene: TRBV6-6
CDR3 protein: ASSRQGTYEQY

J gene: TRBJ2-7
V gene: TRBV28
CDR3 protein: ASSSRYYEQY

J gene: TRBJ1-1
V gene: TRBV4-3
CDR3 protein: ASSQDYRNTEAF

J gene: TRBJ2-1
V gene: TRBV5-4
CDR3 protein: ASSSRQGAGGNEQF

J gene: TRBJ1-2
V gene: TRBV6-4
CDR3 protein: ASSGPQGAGYT

J gene: TRBJ2-7
V gene: TRBV28
CDR3 protein: ASRLAGAGSYEQY

J gene: TRBJ1-5
V gene: TRBV6-5
CDR3 protein: ASSVDRNQPQH

J gene: TRBJ2-7
V gene: TRBV4-1
CDR3 protein: ASSPDPQRQSYEQY

J gene: TRBJ1-6
V gene: TRBV30
CDR3 protein: AWSVDRASPLH

J gene: TRBJ2-5
V gene: TRBV7-2
CDR3 protein: ASSLDGVETQY

J gene: TRBJ2-7
V gene: TRBV15
CDR3 protein: ATSSIPRSDEQY

J gene: TRBJ1-6
V gene: TRBV7-9
CDR3 protein: ASSFSGVLTDSPLH

J gene: TRBJ1-2
V gene: TRBV6-1
CDR3 protein: ASSEAQTPGYGYT

J gene: TRBJ1-5
V gene: TRBV28
CDR3 protein: ASSFQQTHQPQH

J gene: TRBJ1-2
V gene: TRBV27
CDR3 protein: ASSLGQGYSNYGYT